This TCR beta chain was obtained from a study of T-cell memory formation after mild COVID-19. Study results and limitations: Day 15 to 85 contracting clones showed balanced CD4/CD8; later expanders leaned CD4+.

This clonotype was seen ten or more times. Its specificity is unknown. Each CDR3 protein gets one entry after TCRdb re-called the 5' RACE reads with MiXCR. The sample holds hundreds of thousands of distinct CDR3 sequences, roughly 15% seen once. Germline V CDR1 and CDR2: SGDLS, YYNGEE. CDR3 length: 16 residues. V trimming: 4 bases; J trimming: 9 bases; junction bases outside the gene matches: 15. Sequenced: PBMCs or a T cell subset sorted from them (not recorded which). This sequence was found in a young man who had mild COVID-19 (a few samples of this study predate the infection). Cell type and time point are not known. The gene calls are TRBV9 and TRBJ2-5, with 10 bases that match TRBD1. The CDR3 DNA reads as TGTGCCAGCAGCCCGGGACAGGGGTTTCTTACCGAGGCCCAGTACTTC. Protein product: CASSPGQGFLTEAQYF. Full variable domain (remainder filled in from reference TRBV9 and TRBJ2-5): DSGVTQTPKHLITATGQRVTLRCSPRSGDLSVYWYQQSLDQGLQFLIQYYNGEERAKGNILERFSAQQFPDLHSELNLSSLELGDSALYFCASSPGQGFLTEAQYFGPGTRLLVL.